Described below is a single T cell receptor beta chain sequence and its context. The data are from a study of CD8 T cells in Susac syndrome. Deletions cut 10 bases from V and 2 bases from J, with 9 bases between. The CDR3 is made up of 12 amino acids. CDR1 and CDR2 (germline): KGHSH, LQKENI. RNA, at roughly 0.5 to 1 ug, was reverse transcribed with random hexamers. TCRdb independently ran MiXCR on the immunoSEQ multiplex PCR reads; one entry per CDR3 protein. The table records about 120,000 distinct CDR3 sequences, 90% to 95% of them present only once. The clonotype comes from a human donor with Susac syndrome. This chain uses TRBV18 with TRBJ1-5; D gene ambiguous. Sequenced input: CD8+ T cells from PBMCs. CDR3 residues: CATSLGNQPQHF. The CDR3 coding sequence is TGTGCCACCTCTCTGGGCAATCAGCCCCAGCATTTT.